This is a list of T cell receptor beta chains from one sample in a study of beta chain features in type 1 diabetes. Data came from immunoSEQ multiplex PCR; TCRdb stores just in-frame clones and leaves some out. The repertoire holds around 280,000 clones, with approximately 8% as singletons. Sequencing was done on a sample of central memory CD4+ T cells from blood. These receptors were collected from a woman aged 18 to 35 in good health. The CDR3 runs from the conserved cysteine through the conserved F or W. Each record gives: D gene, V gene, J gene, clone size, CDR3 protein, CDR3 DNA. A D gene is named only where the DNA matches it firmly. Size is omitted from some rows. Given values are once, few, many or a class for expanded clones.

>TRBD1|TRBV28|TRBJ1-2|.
CASRQQGAQVYGYTF
TGTGCCAGCAGGCAACAGGGGGCGCAAGTCTATGGCTACACCTTC
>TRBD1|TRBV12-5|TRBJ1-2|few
CASGRGQGYGYTF
TGTGCTAGTGGCCGGGGACAGGGCTATGGCTACACCTTC
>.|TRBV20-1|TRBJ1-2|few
CSVRVNYGYTF
TGCAGTGTAAGGGTTAACTATGGCTACACCTTC
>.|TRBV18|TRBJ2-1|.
CASSPNGIYNEQFF
TGTGCCAGCTCACCTAACGGGATCTACAATGAGCAGTTCTTC
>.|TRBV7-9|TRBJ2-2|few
CASSPTGAGELFF
TGTGCCAGCAGCCCGACCGGGGCCGGGGAGCTGTTTTTT
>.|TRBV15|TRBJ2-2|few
CATSPDGYTGELFF
TGTGCCACCAGCCCGGACGGCTACACCGGGGAGCTGTTTTTT
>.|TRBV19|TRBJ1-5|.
CASSTTSGSNQPQHF
TGTGCCAGTAGTACTACATCGGGTAGCAATCAGCCCCAGCATTTT
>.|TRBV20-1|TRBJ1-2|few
CSATPGKGYTF
TGCAGTGCGACCCCAGGGAAGGGCTACACCTTC
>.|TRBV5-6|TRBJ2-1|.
CASSSGTLRGENEQFF
TGTGCCAGCAGCTCTGGGACGCTAAGAGGAGAAAATGAGCAGTTCTTC
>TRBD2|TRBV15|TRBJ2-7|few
CATSSRAGGPYEQYF
TGTGCCACCAGCAGCAGAGCGGGAGGTCCCTACGAGCAGTACTTC
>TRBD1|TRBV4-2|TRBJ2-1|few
CASSRGQGGYNEQFF
TGTGCCAGCAGCCGCGGACAGGGGGGGTACAATGAGCAGTTCTTC
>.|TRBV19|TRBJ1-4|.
CASSGGSATNEKLFF
TGTGCCAGTAGTGGGGGAAGTGCAACTAATGAAAAACTGTTTTTT
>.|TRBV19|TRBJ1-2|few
CASSVASGYTF
TGTGCCAGTAGTGTCGCAAGTGGCTACACCTTC
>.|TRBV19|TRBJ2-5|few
CASSMGWGTQYF
TGTGCCAGTAGTATGGGATGGGGGACCCAGTACTTC
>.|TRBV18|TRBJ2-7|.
CASSPSGQESEQYF
TGTGCCAGCTCACCGTCGGGACAAGAGTCCGAGCAGTACTTC
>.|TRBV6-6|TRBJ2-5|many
CASSYKLYETQYF
TGTGCCAGCAGTTACAAGTTGTATGAGACCCAGTACTTC
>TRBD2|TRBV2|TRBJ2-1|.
CASRTTGTRVSEQFF
TGTGCCAGCAGGACTACCGGGACTAGAGTATCTGAGCAGTTCTTC
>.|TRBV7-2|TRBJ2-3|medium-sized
CASSPTIGDTQYF
TGTGCCAGCAGCCCTACTATAGGAGATACGCAGTATTTT
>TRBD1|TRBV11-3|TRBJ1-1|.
CASSLSGTGNTEAFF
TGTGCCAGCAGCTTATCTGGGACAGGGAACACTGAAGCTTTCTTT
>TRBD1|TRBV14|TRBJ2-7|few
CASSQAGGWAEQYF
TGTGCCAGCAGCCAAGCAGGGGGCTGGGCCGAGCAGTACTTC
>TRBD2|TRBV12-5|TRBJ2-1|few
CASGLVLAGGPVNEQFF
TGTGCTAGTGGTTTGGTACTAGCGGGAGGGCCTGTGAATGAGCAGTTCTTC